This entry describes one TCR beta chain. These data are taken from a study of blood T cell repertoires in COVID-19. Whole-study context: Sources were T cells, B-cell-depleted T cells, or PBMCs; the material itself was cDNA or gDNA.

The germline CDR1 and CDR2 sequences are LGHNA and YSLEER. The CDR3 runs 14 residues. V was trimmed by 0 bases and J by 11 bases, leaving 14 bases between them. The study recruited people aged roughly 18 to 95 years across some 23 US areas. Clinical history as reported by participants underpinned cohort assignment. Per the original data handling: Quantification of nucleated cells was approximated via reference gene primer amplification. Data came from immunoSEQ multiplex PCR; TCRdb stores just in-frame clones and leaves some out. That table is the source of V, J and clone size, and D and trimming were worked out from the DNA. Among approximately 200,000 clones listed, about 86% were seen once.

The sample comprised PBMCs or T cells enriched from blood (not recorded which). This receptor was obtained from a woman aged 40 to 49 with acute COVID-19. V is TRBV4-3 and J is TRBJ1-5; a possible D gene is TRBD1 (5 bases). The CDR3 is CASSQDRGSGAQHF. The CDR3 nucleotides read TGCGCCAGCAGCCAAGATCGGGGGAGCGGGGCCCAGCATTTT.